Presented here are 11 T cell receptor beta chains from one specimen sequenced in a study of T-cell reconstitution after alpha-beta-depleted transplantation in children. Preparation of the TCRbeta library involved a method that used unique molecular identifiers. TCRdb reanalysed the PCR reads using MiXCR and keeps one entry per CDR3 protein. The table shows 350,000 to 500,000 distinct CDR3 sequences, with 43% occurring only once. The input for sequencing was PBMCs, taken before TCRalphabeta/CD19-depleted stem cell transplant. These receptors were taken from a girl aged 2 to 9 with aplastic anemia, due to receive a stem cell transplant.

This chain connects TRBV5-1 to TRBJ2-1; the D is unclear. Trimming took off 2 bases at V and 7 bases at J, with 16 bases between the two ends. The CDR3 consists of 15 residues. Germline values: CDR1 SGHRS, CDR2 YFSETQ. This chain's CDR3 is CASSLGSNRINEQFF. CDR3 DNA: TGCGCCAGCAGCTTAGGCTCCAACCGGATAAATGAGCAGTTCTTC.

J is TRBJ2-1 and V is TRBV12-3 or TRBV12-4, with 11 bases matching TRBD2. The CDR3 sequence is 17 residues long. Trimming cost V 2 bases and J 5 bases; bases outside gene matches: 8. This CDR3 reads CASSLRLGTSGHNEQFF. The CDR3 DNA reads as TGTGCCAGCAGTTTAAGGCTTGGGACTAGCGGCCACAATGAGCAGTTCTTC.

The rearrangement joins TRBV19 to TRBJ2-7, with D tentatively TRBD1 (6 bases). Germline V gene lookup returns CDR1 LNHDA and CDR2 SQIVND (reference sequence). Trimming stripped 4 bases from V and 8 bases from J, with 12 bases between. The CDR3 spans 12 residues. The DNA of the CDR3 is TGTGCCAGTAGTACAGCGGACAGCCAGCAGTACTTC. As protein: CASSTADSQQYF.

In its sample, this clonotype was seen many times. The chain carries TRBV6-1 and TRBJ2-6; 9 bases match TRBD1. After removal of 6 bases from V and 1 base from J, the junction contained 1 base not matched to a gene. Germline lookup yields CDR1 MNHNS and CDR2 SASEGT. The CDR3 has 15 amino acids. CDR3 in amino acids: CASRTGGSGANVLTF. In nucleotides, the CDR3 is TGTGCCAGCAGGACAGGGGGGTCTGGGGCCAACGTCCTGACTTTC.

The CDR3 DNA sequence: TGCGCCAGCAGGCGACAGTGGGCCCTCACAGATACGCAGTATTTT. Amino acids: CASRRQWALTDTQYF. The chain recombines TRBV5-1 with TRBJ2-3, with TRBD1 as a possible D gene (5 bases). CDR3 length: 15 residues. V was shortened by 5 bases and J by 2 bases, with 15 bases between the two germline ends. Germline V CDR1 and CDR2: SGHRS, YFSETQ. The complete variable domain, with remaining parts taken from reference TRBV5-1 and TRBJ2-3, reads KAGVTQTPRYLIKTRGQQVTLSCSPISGHRSVSWYQQTPGQGLQFLFEYFSETQRNKGNFPGRFSGRQFSNSRSEMNVSTLELGDSALYLCASRRQWALTDTQYFGPGTRLTVL.

This clonotype was seen more than once but under ten times. V and J are TRBV27 and TRBJ2-3, with D tentatively TRBD2 (5 bases). Per the germline V gene, CDR1 is MNHEY and CDR2 is SMNVEV (reference sequence). The CDR3 is 13 amino acids. Trimming stripped 3 bases from V and 4 bases from J, with 8 bases between. The CDR3 loop is CASSLDSSDTQYF. CDR3 bases: TGTGCCAGCAGTTTGGACTCCTCAGATACGCAGTATTTT.

There are a few counts of this clonotype. A much larger clone sits a single nucleotide away, making a read error possible. The chain is built from TRBV6-2 or TRBV6-3 and TRBJ2-7; D is ambiguous. With 2 bases removed from V and 2 bases from J, the gap between germline ends came to 1 base. The CDR3 is 11 residues long. The germline V gene encodes CDR1 MNHEY and CDR2 SVGEGT. CDR3 coding DNA: TGTGCCAGCAGTTACCCCTACGAGCAGTACTTC. Translating it yields CASSYPYEQYF.

V usage is TRBV20-1 and J usage is TRBJ2-5, with a weak D call TRBD2 (6 bases). Trimming took off 0 bases at V and 2 bases at J, with 10 bases between the two ends. CDR1 is DFQATT and CDR2 is SNEGSKA in the germline V gene (reference sequence). The CDR3 is 14 residues long. The CDR3 protein is CSARDMAGQETQYF. CDR3 DNA sequence: TGCAGTGCTAGAGATATGGCGGGGCAAGAGACCCAGTACTTC.

The V and J genes are TRBV11-3 and TRBJ2-4, with D unclear. Per germline, CDR1 SGHNT and CDR2 YENEEA. This CDR3 has 14 amino acids. Trimming pared 6 bases from V and 3 bases from J, leaving 12 bases between. The CDR3 DNA is TGTGCCAGCAGTGGAGCGCCGGACAAAAACATTCAGTACTTC. Its translation is CASSGAPDKNIQYF.

The table lists this clonotype with a few counts. The chain employs TRBV20-1 and TRBJ2-7; D is unclear. The CDR3 spans 12 residues. V lost 6 bases and J lost 3, with 12 bases in between. From germline, CDR1 is DFQATT and CDR2 SNEGSKA (reference sequence). CDR3 DNA: TGCAGTGCCCAAAGAGGCTACTACGAGCAGTACTTC. Its protein is CSAQRGYYEQYF.

A note on this clonotype: This clone may be a read error of a much larger clone one base away. The gene calls are TRBV6-6 and TRBJ2-5; no reliable D call. V gave up 7 bases and J gave up 3 bases, with 12 bases separating them. Germline V CDR1 and CDR2: MNHNY, SVGAGI (reference sequence). The CDR3 totals 13 residues. CDR3: CASNFPSEETQYF. The CDR3 DNA is TGTGCCAGCAATTTCCCGTCAGAAGAGACCCAGTACTTC.